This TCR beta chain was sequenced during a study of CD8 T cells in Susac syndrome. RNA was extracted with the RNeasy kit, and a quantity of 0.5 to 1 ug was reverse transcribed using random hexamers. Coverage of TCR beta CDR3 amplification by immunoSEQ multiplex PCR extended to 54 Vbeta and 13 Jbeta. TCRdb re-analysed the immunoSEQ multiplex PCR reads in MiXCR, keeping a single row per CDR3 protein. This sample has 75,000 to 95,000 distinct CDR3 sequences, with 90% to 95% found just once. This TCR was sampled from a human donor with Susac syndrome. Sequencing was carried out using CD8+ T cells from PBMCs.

The CDR3 spells CASSIQVTDTQYF. The CDR3 DNA reads as TGTGCCAGTAGTATCCAGGTCACAGATACGCAGTATTTT. The chain is built from TRBV19 and TRBJ2-3; D uncertain. The CDR3 consists of 13 residues. Trimming removed 3 bases from V and 2 bases from J, with 6 bases in between. Germline V gives CDR1 LNHDA, CDR2 SQIVND (reference sequence).